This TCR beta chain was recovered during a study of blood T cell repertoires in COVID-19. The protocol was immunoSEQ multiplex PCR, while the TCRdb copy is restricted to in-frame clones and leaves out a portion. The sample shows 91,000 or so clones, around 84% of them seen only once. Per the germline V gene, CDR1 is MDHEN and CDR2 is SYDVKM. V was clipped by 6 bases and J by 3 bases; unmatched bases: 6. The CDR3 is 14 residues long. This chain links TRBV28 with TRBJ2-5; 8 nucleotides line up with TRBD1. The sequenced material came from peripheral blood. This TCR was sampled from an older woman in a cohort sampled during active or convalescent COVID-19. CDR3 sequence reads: CASRRQGRKETQYF. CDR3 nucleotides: TGTGCCAGCAGAAGACAGGGGCGAAAAGAGACCCAGTACTTC.